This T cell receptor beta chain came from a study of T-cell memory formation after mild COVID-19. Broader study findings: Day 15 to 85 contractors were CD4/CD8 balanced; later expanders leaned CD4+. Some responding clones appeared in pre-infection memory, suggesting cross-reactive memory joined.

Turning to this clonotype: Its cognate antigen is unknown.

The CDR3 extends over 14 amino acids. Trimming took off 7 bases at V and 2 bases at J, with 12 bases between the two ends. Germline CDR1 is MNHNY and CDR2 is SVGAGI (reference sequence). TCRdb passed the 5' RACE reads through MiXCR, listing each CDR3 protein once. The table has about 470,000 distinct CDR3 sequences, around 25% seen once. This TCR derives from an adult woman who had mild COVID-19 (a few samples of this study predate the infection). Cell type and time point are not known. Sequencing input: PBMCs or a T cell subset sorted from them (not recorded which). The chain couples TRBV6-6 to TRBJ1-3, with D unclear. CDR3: CASTQTGPGNTIYF. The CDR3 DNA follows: TGTGCCAGCACGCAAACTGGTCCTGGAAACACCATATATTTT.